This TCR beta chain stems from a study of Ad26.COV2.S vaccination and SARS-CoV-2 variants. Study-wide background: The donor belonged to the COV1001 Ad26.COV2.S trial arm. Ad26.COV2.S, an intramuscular injection, was given once or twice 56 days apart.

V was trimmed by 5 bases and J by 2 bases, leaving 19 bases between them. Germline V gives CDR1 SGHTA, CDR2 FQGNSA. There are 16 residues in the CDR3. A word on this clone: Its antigen is undetermined.

Study findings and constraints: The TCR breadth and depth analyses may have produced an underestimate of total T cell responses.

Only in-frame clones appear in the TCRdb table, and some are missing; sequencing was by immunoSEQ multiplex PCR. The table includes about 680,000 clones, around 92% detected once. As to treatment: around 19 received Ad26.COV2.S at low or high dose, single or two shots; 5 received placebo; per-sample allocation not given. Material that was analyzed had been drawn on day 63 after the first vaccine or placebo injection. This chain connects TRBV7-2 to TRBJ2-7; either TRBD1 or TRBD2 may fit D (5 bases each). The starting material was peripheral blood, obtained in a trial of Ad26.COV2.S vaccine versus placebo. The clonotype comes from a person between 18 and 59 years old who received the Ad26.COV2.S COVID-19 vaccine or a placebo. Written as DNA, the CDR3 is TGTGCCAGCAGCCCCGGTGGAAGCCGGGACCCCTACGAGCAGTACTTC. Translated, it gives CASSPGGSRDPYEQYF.